The entry below describes one T cell receptor (beta chain). Antigen: not known. The source of the sample is a study of T cell therapy after organ transplantation. Study details: Responders numbered eight and nonresponders two among around ten patients.

Some clones are missing from TCRdb's copy, which holds only in-frame ones; the method was immunoSEQ multiplex PCR. The sample shows approximately 1,100 clones, 37% of them seen only once. After 3 to 5 hours of CMV peptide pool restimulation, IFN-gamma-secreting therapy product cells were captured with a secretion assay. This CDR3 has 13 residues. CDR1 MDHEN and CDR2 SYDVKM come from the germline V gene. Between the trimmed V and J ends, which lost 6 bases and 3 bases, there was a span of 12 bases. The clonotype was recovered from a human patient who had received a solid organ transplant and had CMV disease. Some T cells may be supplied by the graft donor. Source material: cultured CD8+ T cells. The V call is TRBV28, the J call TRBJ2-7; D is perhaps TRBD1 (6 bases). The CDR3 nucleotides are TGTGCCAGCAGCTCGGACAGCTACTACGAGCAGTACTTC. It yields the protein CASSSDSYYEQYF.